A single sample gave rise to the 4 T cell receptor beta chains below, sequenced in a study of beta chain features in type 1 diabetes. What was sequenced were expressed TCRB transcripts, since all of the isolated RNA had been reverse transcribed. Profiling relied on immunoSEQ multiplex PCR, and the TCRdb table lists in-frame clones only, not all of them. The top ten clones hold approximately 2% of a sample with fewer than 45,000 clones, around 60% of them seen once. Sequencing was done on a sample of Tregs from blood. Every receptor here comes from a woman in her twenties or thirties in good health.

This clone was recorded a few times. This chain links TRBV6-5 with TRBJ2-1; 9 positions agree with TRBD2. Losses at the gene ends were 5 bases for V and 6 bases for J; bases not matched to a gene: 8. Germline V gene lookup returns CDR1 MNHEY and CDR2 SVGAGI. The CDR3 runs to 15 residues. The chain's CDR3 is CASSGGSGRPNEQFF. The DNA of the CDR3 is TGTGCCAGCAGTGGGGGCAGCGGGAGGCCCAATGAGCAGTTCTTC.

V gene TRBV7-3 combines with J gene TRBJ2-2; 8 bases fit TRBD1. CDR1 and CDR2 from the germline V gene are SGHTA and FQGTGA. After removal of 4 bases from V and 6 bases from J, the junction contained 22 bases not matched to a gene. The CDR3 runs 20 residues. CDR3 loop: CASSSRIWTGLQGWAGELFF. The CDR3 DNA reads as TGTGCCAGCAGCTCCCGGATTTGGACAGGGCTTCAGGGGTGGGCCGGGGAGCTGTTTTTT.

J is TRBJ2-1 and V is TRBV7-2, with D possibly TRBD1 on 7 matching bases. The CDR3 extends over 13 amino acids. The V end lost 3 bases, the J end lost 14 bases, and 17 bases lay between the germline ends. Germline CDR1 reads SGHTA; CDR2 reads FQGNSA. This CDR3 is CASSFEGAGTEFF. CDR3 DNA: TGTGCCAGCAGCTTCGAGGGGGCGGGAACGGAGTTCTTC.

The chain employs TRBV7-9 and TRBJ1-1; perhaps TRBD1 as D (6 bases). Germline V lookup: CDR1 SEHNR, CDR2 FQNEAQ (reference sequence). V was pared by 5 bases and J by 0 bases, with 13 bases between. The CDR3 totals 15 residues. The CDR3 here is CASSTYRVMNTEAFF. DNA for the CDR3: TGTGCCAGCAGCACTTACAGGGTCATGAACACTGAAGCTTTCTTT.